The clone carrying this T cell receptor (beta chain) occurred many times. Its antigen is as yet unknown. The second PCR ran roughly 6 to 12 cycles with a sample-barcoded 5' primer and J-beta primers. One entry per CDR3 protein, called by TCRdb with MiXCR from the 5' RACE reads. In the table there are around 800,000 distinct CDR3 sequences, about 26% of which are singletons. This specimen comes from a study of blood T cells in healthy people across ages. V was trimmed by 2 bases and J by 4 bases, leaving 9 bases between them. CDR1 is MNHEY and CDR2 is SVGAGI in the germline V gene. The CDR3 has 14 amino acids. Study conclusions and caveats: Roughly linear age-related decline in beta diversity appeared, significant by age 40.

These data were likewise used in another study, on T cells of mothers and their children.

Sequences were obtained from blood. The sequence came from a boy under 18 in good health. This chain uses TRBV6-5 with TRBJ1-5, with D maybe TRBD1 (6 bases). The CDR3 reads CASSYGGGNQPQHF. The CDR3 coding sequence is TGTGCCAGCAGTTACGGGGGCGGGAATCAGCCCCAGCATTTT.